The rows below give T cell receptor beta chains drawn from one sample of a study of patients and donors after allogeneic stem cell transplantation. TCRdb processed the RT-PCR reads anew with MiXCR; each CDR3 protein has one entry. This sample has 150,000 to 200,000 distinct CDR3 sequences, with roughly 31% found just once. The sample comprised blood, either unsorted or a sorted T cell fraction (not recorded which). Receptors were obtained from a human donor who was either an allogeneic HSCT recipient or a stem cell or donor lymphocyte infusion donor (not recorded which). It is not recorded whose cells these are; they may come from a transplant donor. CDR3s include the opening cysteine and the closing phenylalanine or tryptophan. D genes are given only for firm matches. Where a row states a size, it is once, few, many or the class of an expanded clone; other rows omit it.

CDR3 DNA: TGCGCCAGCAGCTTGAGTAGCCCGGTTGATGAGCAGTTCTTC; CDR3 protein: CASSLSSPVDEQFF; J gene: TRBJ2-1; V gene: TRBV5-1; clone size: few; D gene: -
CDR3 DNA: TGTGCCAGCAGTTTCGGGGATCCCCAAGAGACCCAGTACTTC; CDR3 protein: CASSFGDPQETQYF; J gene: TRBJ2-5; V gene: TRBV27; clone size: few; D gene: -
CDR3 DNA: TGCGCCAGCAGCTTACCGAGCGGAGACGGGGAGCTGTTTTTT; CDR3 protein: CASSLPSGDGELFF; J gene: TRBJ2-2; V gene: TRBV5-1; clone size: -; D gene: -
CDR3 DNA: TGTGCCAGCAGCTTTTTCTTGGCTATTCCGGGAGCCTTCTACGAGCAGTACTTC; CDR3 protein: CASSFFLAIPGAFYEQYF; J gene: TRBJ2-7; V gene: TRBV5-5; clone size: once; D gene: -
CDR3 DNA: TGTGCCTGGAGTGTACGATCAGCGGGAGTGGGCACCGGGGAGCTGTTTTTT; CDR3 protein: CAWSVRSAGVGTGELFF; J gene: TRBJ2-2; V gene: TRBV30; clone size: -; D gene: TRBD2
CDR3 DNA: TGTGCCAGCACGGACATTCAAGAGACCCAGTACTTC; CDR3 protein: CASTDIQETQYF; J gene: TRBJ2-5; V gene: TRBV6-5; clone size: -; D gene: -
CDR3 DNA: TGTGCCAGCTCACCACCGACGGGTAAGCGGGAGAGCAATGAGCAGTTCTTC; CDR3 protein: CASSPPTGKRESNEQFF; J gene: TRBJ2-1; V gene: TRBV18; clone size: -; D gene: TRBD2
CDR3 DNA: TGTGCCAGCAGCAAAAGTCGGACCAACCAAGAGACCCAGTACTTC; CDR3 protein: CASSKSRTNQETQYF; J gene: TRBJ2-5; V gene: TRBV21-1; clone size: few; D gene: -
CDR3 DNA: TGTGCCAGCAGCTTAGCCAGGGGGCGCGGAAACACCATATATTTT; CDR3 protein: CASSLARGRGNTIYF; J gene: TRBJ1-3; V gene: TRBV7-2; clone size: once; D gene: TRBD1
CDR3 DNA: TGTGCCAGCAGTTACCTCCCTTCAGGGGCCAACGTCCTGACTTTC; CDR3 protein: CASSYLPSGANVLTF; J gene: TRBJ2-6; V gene: TRBV6-5; clone size: -; D gene: -
CDR3 DNA: TGTGCCAGCAGCTCCGCGACGGTCTACAATGAGCAGTTCTTC; CDR3 protein: CASSSATVYNEQFF; J gene: TRBJ2-1; V gene: TRBV7-9; clone size: -; D gene: -
CDR3 DNA: TGTGCCAGCAGTAACCGGGACCGGGGAAACTATGGCTACACCTTC; CDR3 protein: CASSNRDRGNYGYTF; J gene: TRBJ1-2; V gene: TRBV12-3/TRBV12-4; clone size: few; D gene: -
CDR3 DNA: TGTGCCAGCAGCGTGAGAAGGGGCTCCTACAATGAGCAGTTCTTC; CDR3 protein: CASSVRRGSYNEQFF; J gene: TRBJ2-1; V gene: TRBV9; clone size: -; D gene: -
CDR3 DNA: TGTGCCAGCAGCGCTCGACAGGGATGGGGCTATGGCTACACCTTC; CDR3 protein: CASSARQGWGYGYTF; J gene: TRBJ1-2; V gene: TRBV9; clone size: -; D gene: TRBD1
CDR3 DNA: TGTGCCAGCAGTTTAGGGCGGACCCTTCAAGAGACCCAGTACTTC; CDR3 protein: CASSLGRTLQETQYF; J gene: TRBJ2-5; V gene: TRBV28; clone size: -; D gene: -
CDR3 DNA: TGTGCCAGCAGCTTCACTAGCGGGAGGCTAGGAGAGCAGTTCTTC; CDR3 protein: CASSFTSGRLGEQFF; J gene: TRBJ2-1; V gene: TRBV12-3/TRBV12-4; clone size: few; D gene: TRBD2
CDR3 DNA: TGCGCCAGCAGCTTGGGACAGGAGGTGGATGAGCAGTTCTTC; CDR3 protein: CASSLGQEVDEQFF; J gene: TRBJ2-1; V gene: TRBV5-1; clone size: -; D gene: -
CDR3 DNA: TGTGCCAGCAGCGGATCTCGACTAGCGGGAGCCTCGAGCTCCTACAATGAGCAGTTCTTC; CDR3 protein: CASSGSRLAGASSSYNEQFF; J gene: TRBJ2-1; V gene: TRBV9; clone size: few; D gene: TRBD2
CDR3 DNA: TGCAGTGCCGCCGGGACAGCCTACGAGCAGTACTTC; CDR3 protein: CSAAGTAYEQYF; J gene: TRBJ2-7; V gene: TRBV20-1; clone size: -; D gene: TRBD1
CDR3 DNA: TGTGCCAGCACCTTCCGGACCTATTCACCCCTCCACTTT; CDR3 protein: CASTFRTYSPLHF; J gene: TRBJ1-6; V gene: TRBV12-3/TRBV12-4; clone size: many; D gene: -
CDR3 DNA: TGTGCCAGCAGTTCTGGAGGGGATGAGCAGTTCTTC; CDR3 protein: CASSSGGDEQFF; J gene: TRBJ2-1; V gene: TRBV6-6; clone size: few; D gene: -
CDR3 DNA: TGTGCCAGCAGTTACGACACTCCCTATGGCTACACCTTC; CDR3 protein: CASSYDTPYGYTF; J gene: TRBJ1-2; V gene: TRBV6-6; clone size: -; D gene: -
CDR3 DNA: TGCAGTGCCCGACTAGCGCTAGCCAAAAACATTCAGTACTTC; CDR3 protein: CSARLALAKNIQYF; J gene: TRBJ2-4; V gene: TRBV20-1; clone size: once; D gene: TRBD2
CDR3 DNA: TGTGCCAGCAGCTTCGGGGTAGCCTATGGCTACACCTTC; CDR3 protein: CASSFGVAYGYTF; J gene: TRBJ1-2; V gene: TRBV7-9; clone size: -; D gene: -
CDR3 DNA: TGTGCCAGCAGTTACGCTGAAAAACTGTTTTTT; CDR3 protein: CASSYAEKLFF; J gene: TRBJ1-4; V gene: TRBV6-2/TRBV6-3; clone size: few; D gene: -
CDR3 DNA: TGTGCCAGCACCACGGACAGTAGCTCCTACAATGAGCAGTTCTTC; CDR3 protein: CASTTDSSSYNEQFF; J gene: TRBJ2-1; V gene: TRBV12-3/TRBV12-4; clone size: -; D gene: -
CDR3 DNA: TGCAGCGGTGTAGGTGGTAACTATGGCTACACCTTC; CDR3 protein: CSGVGGNYGYTF; J gene: TRBJ1-2; V gene: TRBV29-1; clone size: -; D gene: -
CDR3 DNA: TGCAGCGTTGAAGGCCGGGACAGTTTGTTGTCTGAAGCTTTCTTT; CDR3 protein: CSVEGRDSLLSEAFF; J gene: TRBJ1-1; V gene: TRBV29-1; clone size: -; D gene: TRBD1
CDR3 DNA: TGTGCCAGCAGTTCTTGGACAGAAAATCTCTATGGCTACACCTTC; CDR3 protein: CASSSWTENLYGYTF; J gene: TRBJ1-2; V gene: TRBV6-5; clone size: many; D gene: -
CDR3 DNA: TGTGCCAGCTCACCCGACAGGGAAAACTATGGCTACACCTTC; CDR3 protein: CASSPDRENYGYTF; J gene: TRBJ1-2; V gene: TRBV18; clone size: -; D gene: TRBD1
CDR3 DNA: TGTGCCAGCAGTTTATCAGCAGGTAGCAATCAGCCCCAGCATTTT; CDR3 protein: CASSLSAGSNQPQHF; J gene: TRBJ1-5; V gene: TRBV12-3/TRBV12-4; clone size: few; D gene: -
CDR3 DNA: TGTGCCAGCAGCCCGACCTCAGGGTGGGGGGACACTGAAGCTTTCTTT; CDR3 protein: CASSPTSGWGDTEAFF; J gene: TRBJ1-1; V gene: TRBV4-2; clone size: few; D gene: -
CDR3 DNA: TGTGCTAGCAGCTCGCTAGCGGGAGGATACAATGAGCAGTTCTTC; CDR3 protein: CASSSLAGGYNEQFF; J gene: TRBJ2-1; V gene: TRBV7-7; clone size: few; D gene: TRBD2
CDR3 DNA: TGTGCCAGCTCACCGGGCAGTATCAATGAAAAACTGTTTTTT; CDR3 protein: CASSPGSINEKLFF; J gene: TRBJ1-4; V gene: TRBV18; clone size: many; D gene: -
CDR3 DNA: TGTGCCAGCAGTGACCCCTTCGACCGGAACACTGAAGCTTTCTTT; CDR3 protein: CASSDPFDRNTEAFF; J gene: TRBJ1-1; V gene: TRBV25-1; clone size: few; D gene: -
CDR3 DNA: TGTGCCAGCAGCGGGGAGGGGACTAGCGGGAGCGGTGAGCAGTTCTTC; CDR3 protein: CASSGEGTSGSGEQFF; J gene: TRBJ2-1; V gene: TRBV9; clone size: -; D gene: TRBD2
CDR3 DNA: TGCGCCAGCAGCCAAGGACGGACAGGGGGCTACTACGAGCAGTACTTC; CDR3 protein: CASSQGRTGGYYEQYF; J gene: TRBJ2-7; V gene: TRBV4-3; clone size: few; D gene: TRBD1
CDR3 DNA: TGCAGTGCTAGGGGGTCCCCCGCGTGGGATACGCAGTATTTT; CDR3 protein: CSARGSPAWDTQYF; J gene: TRBJ2-3; V gene: TRBV20-1; clone size: few; D gene: -
CDR3 DNA: TGTGCCAGCAGCCTCAGGACACCCGGCTATGGCTACACCTTC; CDR3 protein: CASSLRTPGYGYTF; J gene: TRBJ1-2; V gene: TRBV11-2; clone size: few; D gene: -
CDR3 DNA: TGTGCCAGCAGCGTAGGGACAGACTCTGGAAACCCCATATATTTT; CDR3 protein: CASSVGTDSGNPIYF; J gene: TRBJ1-3; V gene: TRBV9; clone size: -; D gene: -
CDR3 DNA: TGCAGTGCCCCGACTATCACAGATACGCAGTATTTT; CDR3 protein: CSAPTITDTQYF; J gene: TRBJ2-3; V gene: TRBV20-1; clone size: few; D gene: -